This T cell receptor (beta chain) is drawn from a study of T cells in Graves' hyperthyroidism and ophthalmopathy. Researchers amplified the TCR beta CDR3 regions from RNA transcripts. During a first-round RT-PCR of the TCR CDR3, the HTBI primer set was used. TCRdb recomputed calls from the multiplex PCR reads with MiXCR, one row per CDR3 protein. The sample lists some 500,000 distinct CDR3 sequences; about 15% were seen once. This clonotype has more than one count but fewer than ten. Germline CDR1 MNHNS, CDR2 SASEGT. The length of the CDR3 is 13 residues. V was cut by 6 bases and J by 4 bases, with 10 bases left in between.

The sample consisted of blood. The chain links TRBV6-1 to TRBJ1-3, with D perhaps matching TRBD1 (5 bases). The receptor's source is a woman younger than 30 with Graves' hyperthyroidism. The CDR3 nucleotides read TGTGCCAGCAGAGACAGTGCAGGAAACACCATATATTTT. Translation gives CASRDSAGNTIYF.